This T cell receptor (beta chain) emerged from a study of cytomegalovirus exposure and HLA in healthy donors. CDR1 is SGHNT and CDR2 is YENEEA in the germline V gene. The CDR3 totals 14 residues. The junction had 6 bases not matched to a gene; V was cut back by 4 bases and J by 3 bases. The PCR employed 60 Vbeta primers together with 13 Jbeta primers. The table came from immunoSEQ multiplex PCR; TCRdb's copy has only in-frame clones and leaves some out. Altogether 150,000 or so clones are present, 60% to 80% being singletons, with the ten largest covering around 1.5%. This clonotype was sampled from a female donor in good health and CMV-seronegative. The V gene is TRBV11-3, the J gene TRBJ2-7; 7 nucleotides align to TRBD1. The specimen was PBMCs. The CDR3 DNA reads TGTGCCAGCAGCTCGAACAGGGGCCACTACGAGCAGTACTTC. It codes for CASSSNRGHYEQYF.